What follows is one T cell receptor beta chain and its context. Alongside a J-beta primer mix, a sample-barcoded 5' primer served in a second PCR lasting roughly 6 to 11 cycles. TCRdb re-derived calls from the 5' RACE reads in MiXCR, one entry per CDR3 protein. The sample has fewer than 800,000 distinct CDR3 sequences; approximately 50% are singletons. The CDR3 consists of 13 residues. Germline values: CDR1 ENHRY, CDR2 SYGVKD. The sample comes from a study of blood T cells in healthy people across ages. The chain carries TRBV10-3 and TRBJ2-5; tentatively, D is TRBD1 or TRBD2 (6 bases each). Judging by the DNA end, TRBJ2-7 fits better; the J call may be wrong. This clonotype was sampled from a woman between 55 and 75 years old in good health. Sequenced sample: blood. CDR3 loop: CAIMRGDAYEQYF. The DNA for the CDR3 is TGTGCCATCATGAGGGGGGACGCCTACGAGCAGTACTTC.